The 28 T cell receptor beta chains listed next were all sequenced from one sample in a study of beta chain features in type 1 diabetes. Study-level points and caveats: There was a moderate but significant shortening of TCRB CDR3s in all four CD4+ subsets of Type 1 diabetes patients.

What was sequenced were expressed TCRB transcripts, since all of the isolated RNA had been reverse transcribed. The method was immunoSEQ multiplex PCR; TCRdb's version includes in-frame clones alone and lacks a portion of them. The table lists a few hundred thousand clones, around 14% of them singletons, with almost 0.02% in the top ten. The antigens of these receptors remain unknown. The specimen sequenced was naive CD4+ T cells from blood. The receptors here all came from a man between 25 and 39 years old with type 1 diabetes.

This chain links TRBV5-6 with TRBJ2-7; 10 nucleotides agree with TRBD1. This CDR3 spans 14 amino acids. V shed 3 bases and J 2 bases; nucleotides not matched to a gene: 2. CDR1 is SGHDT, CDR2 YYEEEE, per germline. This CDR3 reads CASSYGQGAYEQYF. The DNA for the CDR3 is TGTGCCAGCAGCTATGGACAGGGGGCCTACGAGCAGTACTTC.

The V and J genes are TRBV5-1 and TRBJ1-2; no definite D call. The CDR3 runs 16 residues. V was cut by 7 bases and J by 4 bases, with 23 bases left in between. Germline-derived CDR1 and CDR2 are SGHRS and YFSETQ. In DNA, the CDR3 is TGCGCCAGCGCTAGGGATGGAGGAGCACTTACCTATGGCTACACCTTC. Its protein product is CASARDGGALTYGYTF.

This clone came up a few times. V gene TRBV15 combines with J gene TRBJ1-4; no firm D call. V lost 0 bases, J lost 4 bases, and 6 bases lay in between. This CDR3 is 14 amino acids long. Germline assignment: CDR1 LNHNV and CDR2 YYDKDF (reference sequence). The CDR3 sequence is CATSRDLDNEKLFF. CDR3 bases: TGTGCCACCAGCAGAGATCTAGATAATGAAAAACTGTTTTTT.

This clone has a handful of counts. This chain connects TRBV5-1 to TRBJ2-5; tentative D call: TRBD2 (5 bases). Trimming shortened V by 2 bases and J by 1 base, and 9 bases separated the two germline ends. There are 14 residues in the CDR3. Germline V gene lookup returns CDR1 SGHRS and CDR2 YFSETQ. The CDR3 region is CASSLASPQETQYF. CDR3 bases: TGCGCCAGCAGCTTAGCTAGCCCCCAAGAGACCCAGTACTTC. The whole variable domain, remainder taken from reference TRBV5-1 and TRBJ2-5, is KAGVTQTPRYLIKTRGQQVTLSCSPISGHRSVSWYQQTPGQGLQFLFEYFSETQRNKGNFPGRFSGRQFSNSRSEMNVSTLELGDSALYLCASSLASPQETQYFGPGTRLLVL.

This sequence joins TRBV7-9 and TRBJ2-3, with 8 bases fitting TRBD2. This CDR3 contains 16 residues. Germline V lookup: CDR1 SEHNR, CDR2 FQNEAQ (reference sequence). Unmatched junction bases numbered 3, after V lost 1 base and J lost 0 bases. In DNA, the CDR3 is TGTGCCAGCAGCTTAGAGGCTAGCGGGAGCACAGATACGCAGTATTTT. Translation gives CASSLEASGSTDTQYF.

The rearrangement uses TRBV18 and TRBJ1-2; unclear D gene. In germline, CDR1 is KGHSH, CDR2 LQKENI. This CDR3 has 15 amino acids. Trimming stripped 3 bases from V and 7 bases from J, with 18 bases between. This chain's CDR3 is CASSPNDALRGGYTF. As DNA, the CDR3 is TGTGCCAGCTCACCGAACGATGCCTTGCGTGGTGGCTACACCTTC.

The V and J genes are TRBV5-1 and TRBJ2-7; TRBD2 might be the D (5 bases). CDR1 is SGHRS and CDR2 is YFSETQ in the germline V gene. This CDR3 spans 15 amino acids. The germline V and J ends were trimmed by 4 bases and 2 bases, with 16 bases remaining between them. As DNA, the CDR3 is TGCGCCAGCAGCCCCGGGATAGGCACCACCTACGAGCAGTACTTC. It is translated as CASSPGIGTTYEQYF.

The J gene is TRBJ2-7, the V gene TRBV7-9, with a tentative D call TRBD2 (6 bases). The length of the CDR3 is 16 residues. V lost 1 base and J 5 bases, leaving 18 bases between the germline ends. The germline V gene has CDR1 SEHNR and CDR2 FQNEAQ (reference sequence). CDR3: CASSLGALTSTDEQYF. DNA for the CDR3: TGTGCCAGCAGCTTAGGGGCCTTGACTAGTACCGACGAGCAGTACTTC.

This clone appeared a few times. V usage is TRBV14 and J usage is TRBJ1-2; the D is unclear. The germline V gene encodes CDR1 SGHDN and CDR2 FVKESK. V was cut by 4 bases and J by 2 bases, with 14 bases left in between. This CDR3 is 15 amino acids long. CDR3 loop: CASSLGPGFNYGYTF. In DNA, the CDR3 is TGTGCCAGCAGCCTAGGACCGGGATTCAACTATGGCTACACCTTC.

There are a few counts of this clone. The chain has TRBV4-1 and TRBJ2-7; 7 bases are a match to TRBD2. The CDR3 totals 16 residues. Germline V gene sequence: CDR1 MGHRA, CDR2 YSYEKL. V trimming: 0 bases; J trimming: 9 bases; junction bases outside the gene matches: 14. As DNA, the CDR3 is TGCGCCAGCAGCCAAGATACGAGCGGGGCGCCGCGAGGGCAGTACTTC. This codes for CASSQDTSGAPRGQYF.

In this sample, this clone turned up a few times. The chain employs TRBV6-5 and TRBJ1-1; possibly TRBD1 for D (5 bases). The length of the CDR3 is 11 residues. CDR1 and CDR2 from the germline V gene are MNHEY and SVGAGI. V lost 6 bases and J lost 4, with 6 bases in between. CDR3 in amino acids: CASRGATEAFF. For the CDR3, the DNA is TGTGCCAGCAGAGGGGCCACTGAAGCTTTCTTT.

This clone came up a few times. The chain joins TRBV20-1 to TRBJ2-5, with D uncertain. The last part of the DNA fits TRBJ2-7 better; the J call may be wrong. Germline V lookup: CDR1 DFQATT, CDR2 SNEGSKA (reference sequence). The CDR3 totals 11 residues. CDR3 loop: CSVPYSNEQYF. Written as DNA, the CDR3 is TGCAGCGTCCCTTACTCGAACGAGCAGTACTTC.

This clone has more than one count but fewer than ten. The J gene is TRBJ2-7, the V gene TRBV19; possible D gene TRBD1, 6 bases. The V and J ends lost 4 bases and 6 bases respectively, with 19 bases between them. In germline, CDR1 is LNHDA, CDR2 SQIVND (reference sequence). This CDR3 region has 15 residues. CDR3 loop: CASSTEDRQDGEQYF. CDR3 DNA: TGTGCCAGTAGTACAGAGGACAGACAGGATGGCGAGCAGTACTTC.

This clone was seen a handful of times. The V gene is TRBV6-1, the J gene TRBJ2-7; the D gene is possibly TRBD2 (5 bases). V shed 1 base and J shed 5 bases, with 18 bases lying between them. Germline CDR1 is MNHNS and CDR2 is SASEGT. The CDR3 loop spans 16 amino acids. CDR3 loop: CASSEEGRGKVHEQYF. In DNA form, the CDR3 reads TGTGCCAGCAGTGAAGAAGGCAGAGGGAAGGTCCACGAGCAGTACTTC.

V and J are TRBV4-2 and TRBJ2-5, with 10 bases lining up with TRBD2. J lost 3 bases, V lost 4 bases, and 2 bases had no gene match. CDR1 is LGHNA, CDR2 YNFKEQ, per germline. This CDR3 contains 14 residues. This CDR3 reads CASSRGLAEETQYF. CDR3 nucleotide sequence: TGTGCCAGCAGCCGCGGACTAGCGGAAGAGACCCAGTACTTC.

The chain couples TRBV29-1 to TRBJ2-3; D remains ambiguous. The CDR3 has 17 amino acids. Per the germline V gene, CDR1 is SQVTM and CDR2 is ANQGSEA. V lost 4 bases and J lost 2, with 22 bases in between. This chain's CDR3 is CSVARGRRRPSTDTQYF. The CDR3, as DNA: TGCAGCGTTGCCCGAGGCCGGCGGCGACCTTCCACAGATACGCAGTATTTT.

V and J are TRBV5-1 and TRBJ2-1; 9 bases agree with TRBD2. The germline V gene encodes CDR1 SGHRS and CDR2 YFSETQ. J gave up 0 bases and V 4 bases, and 8 bases lay outside the gene matches. This CDR3 region has 17 residues. The chain's CDR3 is CASSPGTSRNSYNEQFF. DNA for the CDR3: TGCGCCAGCAGCCCGGGGACTAGCCGGAACTCCTACAATGAGCAGTTCTTC.

The V gene is TRBV11-2, the J gene TRBJ2-7, with 9 bases lining up with TRBD2. V gave up 3 bases and J gave up 6 bases; unmatched junction bases: 3. The CDR3 consists of 13 residues. Germline V lookup: CDR1 SGHAT, CDR2 FQNNGV. This CDR3 reads CASSFRAGGEQYF. The CDR3 DNA sequence: TGTGCCAGCAGCTTCCGAGCGGGGGGCGAGCAGTACTTC.

The gene calls are TRBV5-4 and TRBJ2-2; TRBD2 aligns across 10 bases. The CDR3 is 16 amino acids. V was clipped by 0 bases and J by 5 bases; unmatched bases: 4. Germline lookup yields CDR1 SGHNT and CDR2 YYREEE (reference sequence). CDR3 sequence: CASSLGSGRVTGELFF. In nucleotides, the CDR3 is TGTGCCAGCAGCTTGGGAAGCGGGAGGGTGACCGGGGAGCTGTTTTTT.

This clone has just a few counts. V usage is TRBV5-6 and J usage is TRBJ2-5; 12 bases map to TRBD2. Unmatched junction bases numbered 13, after V lost 3 bases and J lost 7 bases. In germline, CDR1 is SGHDT, CDR2 YYEEEE. The CDR3 contains 17 residues. The CDR3 here is CASSSRTLAGGPGTQYF. In nucleotides, the CDR3 is TGTGCCAGCAGCTCCCGGACTCTAGCGGGGGGGCCGGGGACCCAGTACTTC.

This clone was detected only a few times. This chain's CDR3 is CASSLGKRGYNEQFF. CDR3 in DNA: TGTGCCAGCAGCTTAGGAAAGCGGGGCTACAATGAGCAGTTCTTC. The V and J genes are TRBV7-9 and TRBJ2-1; 7 bases fit TRBD2. The germline V gene encodes CDR1 SEHNR and CDR2 FQNEAQ (reference sequence). The J segment lost 3 bases and the V segment lost 1 base, leaving 3 bases of the junction unmatched. The CDR3 covers 15 residues.

This clone was counted between two and nine times. The chain employs TRBV2 and TRBJ2-7; D not certain. Germline values: CDR1 SNHLY, CDR2 FYNNEI. The germline V and J ends were trimmed by 6 bases and 1 base, with 7 bases remaining between them. This CDR3 contains 12 residues. The CDR3 here is CASRLSSYEQYF. CDR3 coding DNA: TGTGCCAGCAGACTATCATCCTACGAGCAGTACTTC.

The rearrangement uses TRBV6-6 and TRBJ1-5; TRBD1 agrees at 11 bases. Trimming at V came to 6 bases and at J to 6 bases, leaving 4 bases not matched to a gene. This CDR3 region has 14 residues. Germline CDR1 and CDR2: MNHNY and SVGAGI (reference sequence). The DNA of the CDR3 is TGTGCCAGCAGGGGACAGGGGGTAGGTCAGCCCCAGCATTTT. This codes for CASRGQGVGQPQHF.

There are a few counts of this clone. This rearrangement joins TRBV18 to TRBJ1-5; D gene unclear. This CDR3 contains 14 residues. Germline V gives CDR1 KGHSH, CDR2 LQKENI. V was pared by 10 bases and J by 5 bases, with 18 bases between. The CDR3 region is CATTGPGQDQPQHF. CDR3 bases: TGTGCCACCACTGGGCCAGGCCAAGATCAGCCCCAGCATTTT.

The chain uses TRBV7-2 and TRBJ1-6; weak D call: TRBD1 (5 bases). Between the trimmed V and J ends, which lost 6 bases and 5 bases, there was a span of 14 bases. CDR1 and CDR2 from the germline V gene are SGHTA and FQGNSA. The CDR3 extends over 15 amino acids. CDR3 loop: CASSTQGGHNSPLHF. The CDR3, as DNA: TGTGCCAGCAGTACGCAGGGAGGGCATAATTCACCCCTCCACTTT.

This clone was seen more than once but under ten times. The rearrangement uses TRBV4-2 and TRBJ2-3, with TRBD2 as a possible D gene (6 bases). Germline assignment: CDR1 LGHNA and CDR2 YNFKEQ. The CDR3 contains 16 residues. V dropped 1 base and J dropped 0 bases, with 11 bases sitting between them. This chain's CDR3 is CASSQGGLSSTDTQYF. The CDR3 nucleotides read TGTGCCAGCAGCCAAGGTGGACTATCTAGCACAGATACGCAGTATTTT.

This rearrangement joins TRBV7-7 to TRBJ1-1, with D perhaps matching TRBD1 (5 bases). Trimming shortened V by 5 bases and J by 1 base, and 8 bases separated the two germline ends. The CDR3 has 13 amino acids. The germline V gene has CDR1 SSHAT and CDR2 FNYEAQ (reference sequence). CDR3 sequence: CASSLGQNTEAFF. The CDR3 region has the DNA TGTGCCAGCAGCCTCGGACAGAACACTGAAGCTTTCTTT.

This clone was counted a few times. The chain carries TRBV19 and TRBJ2-1; 8 positions agree with TRBD2. The CDR3 has 16 amino acids. The J segment lost 5 bases and the V segment lost 4 bases, leaving 10 bases of the junction unmatched. Germline CDR1 LNHDA, CDR2 SQIVND (reference sequence). The CDR3 DNA follows: TGTGCCAGTAGTACCCGACGAGCGGGAGACCACAATGAGCAGTTCTTC. Translating gives CASSTRRAGDHNEQFF.